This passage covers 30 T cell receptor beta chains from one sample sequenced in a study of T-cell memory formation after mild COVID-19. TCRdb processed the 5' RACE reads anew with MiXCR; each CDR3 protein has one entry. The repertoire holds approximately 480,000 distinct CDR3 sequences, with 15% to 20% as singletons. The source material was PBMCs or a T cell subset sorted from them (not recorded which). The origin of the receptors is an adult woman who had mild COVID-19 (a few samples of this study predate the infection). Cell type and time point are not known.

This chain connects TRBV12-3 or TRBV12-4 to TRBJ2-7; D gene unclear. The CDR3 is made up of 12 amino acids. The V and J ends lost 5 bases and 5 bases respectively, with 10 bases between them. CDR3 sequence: CASSDRIHEQYF. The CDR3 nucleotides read TGTGCCAGCAGTGATCGGATCCACGAGCAGTACTTC.

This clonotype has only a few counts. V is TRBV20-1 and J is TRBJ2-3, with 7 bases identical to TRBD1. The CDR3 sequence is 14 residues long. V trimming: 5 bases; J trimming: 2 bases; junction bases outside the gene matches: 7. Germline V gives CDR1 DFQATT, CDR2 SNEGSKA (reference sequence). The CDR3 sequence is CSASYRGFTDTQYF. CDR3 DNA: TGCAGTGCTTCTTACAGGGGATTCACAGATACGCAGTATTTT.

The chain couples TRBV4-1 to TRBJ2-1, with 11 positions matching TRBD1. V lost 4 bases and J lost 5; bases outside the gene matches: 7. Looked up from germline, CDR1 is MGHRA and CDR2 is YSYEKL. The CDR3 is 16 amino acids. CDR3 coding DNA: TGCGCCAGCAGCCTTGACCGGGACAGGGGGAACAATGAGCAGTTCTTC. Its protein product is CASSLDRDRGNNEQFF.

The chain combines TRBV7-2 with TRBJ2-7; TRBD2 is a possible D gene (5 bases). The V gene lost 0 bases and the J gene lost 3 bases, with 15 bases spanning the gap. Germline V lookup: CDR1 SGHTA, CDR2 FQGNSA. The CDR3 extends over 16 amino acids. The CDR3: CASSLAPGSIFYEQYF. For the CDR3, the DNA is TGTGCCAGCAGCTTAGCTCCGGGATCGATCTTCTACGAGCAGTACTTC.

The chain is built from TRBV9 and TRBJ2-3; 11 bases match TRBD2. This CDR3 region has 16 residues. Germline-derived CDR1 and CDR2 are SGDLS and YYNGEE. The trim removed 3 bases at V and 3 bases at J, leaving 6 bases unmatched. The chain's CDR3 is CASSALAGGATDTQYF. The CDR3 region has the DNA TGTGCCAGCAGCGCATTAGCGGGAGGGGCAACAGATACGCAGTATTTT.

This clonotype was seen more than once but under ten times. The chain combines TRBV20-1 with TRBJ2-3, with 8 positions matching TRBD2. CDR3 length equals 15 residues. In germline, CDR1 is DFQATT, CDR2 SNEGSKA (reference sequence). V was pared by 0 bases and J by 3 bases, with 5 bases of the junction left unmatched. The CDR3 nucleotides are TGCAGTGCTAGAGATTACCGGGAGGGGACAGATACGCAGTATTTT. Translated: CSARDYREGTDTQYF.

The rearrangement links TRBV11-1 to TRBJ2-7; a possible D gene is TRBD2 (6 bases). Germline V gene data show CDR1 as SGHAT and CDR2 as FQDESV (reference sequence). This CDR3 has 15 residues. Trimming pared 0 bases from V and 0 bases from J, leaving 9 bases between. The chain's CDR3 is CASSLARDGSYEQYF. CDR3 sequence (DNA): TGTGCCAGCAGCTTAGCGCGGGATGGCTCCTACGAGCAGTACTTC.

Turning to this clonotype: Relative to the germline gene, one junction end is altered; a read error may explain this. CDR3 in amino acids: CASSQLAPSSYDEQFF. CDR3 bases: TGCGCCAGCAGCCAACTAGCGCCCAGCTCCTACGATGAGCAGTTCTTC. This sequence joins TRBV5-1 and TRBJ2-1; 7 bases map to TRBD2. The CDR3 loop spans 16 amino acids. Germline lookup yields CDR1 SGHRS and CDR2 YFSETQ.

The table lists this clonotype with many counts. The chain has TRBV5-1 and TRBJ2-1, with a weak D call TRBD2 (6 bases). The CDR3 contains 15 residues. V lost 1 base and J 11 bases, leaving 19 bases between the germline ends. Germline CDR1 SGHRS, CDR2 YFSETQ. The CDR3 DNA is TGCGCCAGCAGCTTGTCGAGACAGAGCGGGTCTAAGCAGTTCTTC. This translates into CASSLSRQSGSKQFF.

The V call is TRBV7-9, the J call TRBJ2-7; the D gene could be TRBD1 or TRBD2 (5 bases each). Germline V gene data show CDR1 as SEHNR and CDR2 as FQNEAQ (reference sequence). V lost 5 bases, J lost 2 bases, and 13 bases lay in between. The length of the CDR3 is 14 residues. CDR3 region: CASSAGTSTYEQYF. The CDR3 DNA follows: TGTGCCAGCAGCGCCGGGACGTCTACCTACGAGCAGTACTTC.

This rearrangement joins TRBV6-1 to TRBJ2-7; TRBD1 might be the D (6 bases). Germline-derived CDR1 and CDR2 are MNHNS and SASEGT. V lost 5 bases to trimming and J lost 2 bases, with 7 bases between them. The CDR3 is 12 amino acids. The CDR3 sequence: CASSTGTYEQYF. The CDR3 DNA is TGTGCCAGCAGTACAGGGACCTACGAGCAGTACTTC.

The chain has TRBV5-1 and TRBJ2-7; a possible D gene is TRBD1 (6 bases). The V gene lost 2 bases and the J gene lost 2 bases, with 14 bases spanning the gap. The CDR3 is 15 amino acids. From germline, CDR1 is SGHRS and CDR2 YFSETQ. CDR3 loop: CASSFVSGQTYEQYF. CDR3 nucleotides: TGCGCCAGCAGCTTCGTCTCGGGACAAACCTACGAGCAGTACTTC.

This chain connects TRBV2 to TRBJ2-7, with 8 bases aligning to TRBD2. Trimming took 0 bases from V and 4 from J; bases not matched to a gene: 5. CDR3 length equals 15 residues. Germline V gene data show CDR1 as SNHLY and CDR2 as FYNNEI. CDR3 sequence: CASSEAPSGSYEQYF. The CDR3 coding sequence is TGTGCCAGCAGTGAAGCGCCTAGCGGGTCGTACGAGCAGTACTTC.

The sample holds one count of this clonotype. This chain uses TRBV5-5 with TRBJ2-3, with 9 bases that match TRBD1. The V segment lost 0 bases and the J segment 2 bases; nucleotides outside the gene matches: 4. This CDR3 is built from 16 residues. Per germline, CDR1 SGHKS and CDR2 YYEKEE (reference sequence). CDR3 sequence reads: CASSLGTGALTDTQYF. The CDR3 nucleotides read TGTGCCAGCAGCTTGGGGACAGGGGCCCTCACAGATACGCAGTATTTT.

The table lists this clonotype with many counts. In DNA form, the CDR3 reads TGCAGTGCTACTCGGGGCGTGAGCGAGACTTACGAGCAGTACTTC. It translates to CSATRGVSETYEQYF. The chain links TRBV20-1 to TRBJ2-7; the D call may be TRBD1 or TRBD2 (5 bases each). Looked up from germline, CDR1 is DFQATT and CDR2 is SNEGSKA (reference sequence). Trimming cost V 4 bases and J 4 bases, with 20 bases left between them. The CDR3 is 15 amino acids.

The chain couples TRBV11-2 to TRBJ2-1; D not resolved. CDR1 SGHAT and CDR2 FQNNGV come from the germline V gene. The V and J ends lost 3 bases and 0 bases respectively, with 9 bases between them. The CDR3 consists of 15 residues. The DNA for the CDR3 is TGTGCCAGCAGCTTCCATGGAAGCTCCTACAATGAGCAGTTCTTC. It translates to CASSFHGSSYNEQFF.

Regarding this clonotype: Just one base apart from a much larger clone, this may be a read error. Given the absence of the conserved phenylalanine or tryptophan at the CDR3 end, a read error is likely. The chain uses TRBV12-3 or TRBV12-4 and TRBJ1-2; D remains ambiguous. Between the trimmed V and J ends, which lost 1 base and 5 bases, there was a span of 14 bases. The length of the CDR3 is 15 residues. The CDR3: CASSLVAAGNYGYTL. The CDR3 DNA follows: TGTGCCAGCAGTTTAGTCGCCGCGGGCAATTATGGCTACACCTTA.

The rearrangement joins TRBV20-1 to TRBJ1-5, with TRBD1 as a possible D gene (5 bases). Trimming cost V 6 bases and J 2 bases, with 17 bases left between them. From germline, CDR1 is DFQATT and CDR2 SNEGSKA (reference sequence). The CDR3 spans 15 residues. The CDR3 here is CSAGYVGPGNQPQHF. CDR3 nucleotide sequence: TGCAGTGCAGGGTACGTGGGGCCCGGCAATCAGCCCCAGCATTTT.

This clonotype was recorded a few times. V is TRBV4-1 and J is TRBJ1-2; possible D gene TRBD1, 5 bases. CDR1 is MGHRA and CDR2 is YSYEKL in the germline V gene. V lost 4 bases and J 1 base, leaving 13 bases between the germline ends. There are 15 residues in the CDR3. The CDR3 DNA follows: TGCGCCAGCAGCCCCGGGGGAGTCATTAACTATGGCTACACCTTC. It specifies CASSPGGVINYGYTF.

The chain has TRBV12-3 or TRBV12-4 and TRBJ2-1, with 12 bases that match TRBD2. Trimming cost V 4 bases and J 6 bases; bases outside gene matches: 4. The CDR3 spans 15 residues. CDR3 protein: CASSYETSGGNEQFF. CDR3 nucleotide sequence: TGTGCCAGCAGTTATGAGACTAGCGGGGGCAATGAGCAGTTCTTC.

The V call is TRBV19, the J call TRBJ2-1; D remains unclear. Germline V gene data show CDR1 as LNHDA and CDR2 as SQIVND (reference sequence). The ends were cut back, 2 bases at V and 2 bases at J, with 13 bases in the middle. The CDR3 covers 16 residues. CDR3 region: CASSISTPTAYNEQFF. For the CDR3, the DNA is TGTGCCAGTAGTATATCTACTCCAACGGCCTACAATGAGCAGTTCTTC.

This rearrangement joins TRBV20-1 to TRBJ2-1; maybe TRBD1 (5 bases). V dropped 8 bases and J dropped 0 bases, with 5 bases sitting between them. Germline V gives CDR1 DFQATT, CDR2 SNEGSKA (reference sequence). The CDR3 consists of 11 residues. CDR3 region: CSQGSYNEQFF. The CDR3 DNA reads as TGCAGTCAGGGCTCCTACAATGAGCAGTTCTTC.

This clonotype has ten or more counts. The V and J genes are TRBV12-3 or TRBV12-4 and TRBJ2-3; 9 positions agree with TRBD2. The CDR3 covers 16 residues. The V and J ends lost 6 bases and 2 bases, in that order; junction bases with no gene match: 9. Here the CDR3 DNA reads TGTGCCAGCAGCCGGCCGACTAGCGGACTCACAGATACGCAGTATTTT. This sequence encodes CASSRPTSGLTDTQYF.

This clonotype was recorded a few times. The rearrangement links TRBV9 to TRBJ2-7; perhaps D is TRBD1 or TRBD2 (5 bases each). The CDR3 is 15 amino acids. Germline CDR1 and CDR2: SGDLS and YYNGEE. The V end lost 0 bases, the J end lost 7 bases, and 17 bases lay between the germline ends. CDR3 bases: TGTGCCAGCAGCGTAGATATGGGACCCTTTGGGGAGCAGTACTTC. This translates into CASSVDMGPFGEQYF.

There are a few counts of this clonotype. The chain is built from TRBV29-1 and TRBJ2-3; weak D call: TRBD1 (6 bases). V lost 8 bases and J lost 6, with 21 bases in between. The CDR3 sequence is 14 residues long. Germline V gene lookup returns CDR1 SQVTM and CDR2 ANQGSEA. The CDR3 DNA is TGCAGCCTAGGGACACCCGCGCCCGGGGATACGCAGTATTTT. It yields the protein CSLGTPAPGDTQYF.

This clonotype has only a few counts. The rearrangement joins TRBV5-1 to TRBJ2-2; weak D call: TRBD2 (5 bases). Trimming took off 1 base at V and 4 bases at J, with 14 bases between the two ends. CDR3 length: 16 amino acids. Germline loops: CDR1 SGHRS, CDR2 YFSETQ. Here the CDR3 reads CASSLLGESGTGELFF. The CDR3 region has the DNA TGCGCCAGCAGCTTGCTCGGGGAGTCGGGCACCGGGGAGCTGTTTTTT. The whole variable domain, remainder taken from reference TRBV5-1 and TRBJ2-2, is KAGVTQTPRYLIKTRGQQVTLSCSPISGHRSVSWYQQTPGQGLQFLFEYFSETQRNKGNFPGRFSGRQFSNSRSEMNVSTLELGDSALYLCASSLLGESGTGELFFGEGSRLTVL.

The CDR3 region has the DNA TGTGCCAGTAATGATTTCTCGGAATCTGAAGCTTTCTTT. Translated, it gives CASNDFSESEAFF. The chain is built from TRBV19 and TRBJ1-1; unclear D gene. The CDR3 extends over 13 amino acids. V was shortened by 7 bases and J by 6 bases, with 15 bases between the two germline ends. Germline values: CDR1 LNHDA, CDR2 SQIVND (reference sequence).

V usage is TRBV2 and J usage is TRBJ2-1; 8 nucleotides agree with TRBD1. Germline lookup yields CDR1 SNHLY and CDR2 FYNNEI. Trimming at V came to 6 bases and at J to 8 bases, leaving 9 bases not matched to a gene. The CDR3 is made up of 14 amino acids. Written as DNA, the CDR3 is TGTGCCAGCAGGAAGAGGACAGGGTTGGATGAGCAGTTCTTC. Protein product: CASRKRTGLDEQFF.

CDR3 nucleotide sequence: TGTGCCAGCAGCCTCGGTTGGGCCCTACACTCCTACAATGAGCAGTTCTTC. Translation gives CASSLGWALHSYNEQFF. The genes are TRBV7-9 and TRBJ2-1, with unresolved D. V was cut by 5 bases and J by 0 bases, with 17 bases left in between. The CDR3 is made up of 17 amino acids. Per germline, CDR1 SEHNR and CDR2 FQNEAQ (reference sequence).

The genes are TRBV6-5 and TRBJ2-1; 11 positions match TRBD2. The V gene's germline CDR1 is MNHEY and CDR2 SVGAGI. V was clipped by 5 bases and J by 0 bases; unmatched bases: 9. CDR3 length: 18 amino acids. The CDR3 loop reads CASSPLAGGLSSYNEQFF. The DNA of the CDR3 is TGTGCCAGCAGTCCCTTAGCGGGAGGGCTAAGCTCCTACAATGAGCAGTTCTTC.